This T cell receptor beta chain was profiled in a study of blood T cell repertoires in COVID-19. Turning to the study itself: Nucleic acid was either cDNA or gDNA, and it came from T cells, B-cell-depleted T cells, or PBMCs.

As processed by the authors: Amplification of reference gene primers was used by the study to estimate nucleated cell counts. Clones were sequenced by immunoSEQ multiplex PCR, and TCRdb holds only the in-frame ones, with some missing. That table supplies the V and J calls and clone size; D and trimming were determined from the DNA. The sample has 130,000 to 150,000 clones; 80% to 90% are singletons. This CDR3 spans 14 amino acids. Between the trimmed V and J ends, which lost 7 bases and 0 bases, there was a span of 10 bases. CDR1 is MNHNY and CDR2 is SVGAGI in the germline V gene (reference sequence).

The gene calls are TRBV6-6 and TRBJ1-3, with D perhaps matching TRBD1 (5 bases). The TCR comes from a human donor in a cohort sampled during active COVID-19. The specimen sequenced was peripheral blood. CDR3 DNA sequence: TGTGCCAGCAAGGGGCGCCGCTCTGGAAACACCATATATTTT. Its protein product is CASKGRRSGNTIYF.